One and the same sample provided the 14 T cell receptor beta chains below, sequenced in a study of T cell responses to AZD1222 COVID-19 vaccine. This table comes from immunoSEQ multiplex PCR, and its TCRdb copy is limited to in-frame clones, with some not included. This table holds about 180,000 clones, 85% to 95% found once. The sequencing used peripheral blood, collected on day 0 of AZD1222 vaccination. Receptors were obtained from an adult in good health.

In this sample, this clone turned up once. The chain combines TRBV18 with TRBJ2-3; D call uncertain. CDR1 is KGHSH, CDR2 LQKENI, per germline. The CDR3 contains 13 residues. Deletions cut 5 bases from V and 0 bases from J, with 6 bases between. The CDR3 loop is CASSSSSTDTQYF. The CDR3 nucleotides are TGTGCCAGCTCATCTTCTAGCACAGATACGCAGTATTTT.

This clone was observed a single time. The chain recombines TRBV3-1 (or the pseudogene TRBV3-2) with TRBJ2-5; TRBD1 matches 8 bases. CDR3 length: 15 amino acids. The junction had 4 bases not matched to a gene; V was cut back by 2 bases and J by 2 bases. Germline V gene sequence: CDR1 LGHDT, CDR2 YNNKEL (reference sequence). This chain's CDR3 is CASSQFRQGQETQYF. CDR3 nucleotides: TGTGCCAGCAGCCAATTCAGACAGGGGCAAGAGACCCAGTACTTC.

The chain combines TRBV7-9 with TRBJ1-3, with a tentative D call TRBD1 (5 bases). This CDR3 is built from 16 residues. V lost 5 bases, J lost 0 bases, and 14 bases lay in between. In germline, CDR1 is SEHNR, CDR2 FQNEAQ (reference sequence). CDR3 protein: CASSPPDRSSGNTIYF. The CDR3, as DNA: TGTGCCAGCAGCCCGCCAGACAGAAGCTCTGGAAACACCATATATTTT. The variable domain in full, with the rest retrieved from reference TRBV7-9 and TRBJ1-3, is DTGVSQNPRHKITKRGQNVTFRCDPISEHNRLYWYRQTLGQGPEFLTYFQNEAQLEKSRLLSDRFSAERPKGSFSTLEIQRTEQGDSAMYLCASSPPDRSSGNTIYFGEGSWLTVV.

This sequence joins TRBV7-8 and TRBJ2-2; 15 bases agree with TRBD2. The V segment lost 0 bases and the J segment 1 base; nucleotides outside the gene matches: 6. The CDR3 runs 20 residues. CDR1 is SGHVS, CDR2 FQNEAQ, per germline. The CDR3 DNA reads TGTGCCAGCAGCTTAGCGCGGACTAGCGGGAGGGCCGAGAACACCGGGGAGCTGTTTTTT. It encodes CASSLARTSGRAENTGELFF.

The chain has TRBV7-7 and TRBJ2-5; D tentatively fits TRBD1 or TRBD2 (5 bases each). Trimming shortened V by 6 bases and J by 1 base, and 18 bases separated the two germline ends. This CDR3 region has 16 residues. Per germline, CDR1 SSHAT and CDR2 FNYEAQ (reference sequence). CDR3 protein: CASRKGTGTLQETQYF. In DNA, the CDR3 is TGTGCCAGCAGGAAAGGGACCGGGACCCTCCAAGAGACCCAGTACTTC.

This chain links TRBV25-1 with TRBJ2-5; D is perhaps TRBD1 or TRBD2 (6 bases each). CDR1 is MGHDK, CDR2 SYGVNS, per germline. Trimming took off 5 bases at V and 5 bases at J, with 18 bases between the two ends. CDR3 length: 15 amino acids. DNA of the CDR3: TGTGCCAGCAGTAGAACGGGGGCAAGACGGGAGACCCAGTACTTC. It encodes CASSRTGARRETQYF.

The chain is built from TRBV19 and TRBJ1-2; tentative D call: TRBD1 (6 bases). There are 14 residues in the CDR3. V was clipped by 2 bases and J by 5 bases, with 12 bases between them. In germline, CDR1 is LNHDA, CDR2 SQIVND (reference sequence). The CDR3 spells CASSIRTDSYGYTF. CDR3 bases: TGTGCCAGTAGTATAAGGACAGATTCTTATGGCTACACCTTC.

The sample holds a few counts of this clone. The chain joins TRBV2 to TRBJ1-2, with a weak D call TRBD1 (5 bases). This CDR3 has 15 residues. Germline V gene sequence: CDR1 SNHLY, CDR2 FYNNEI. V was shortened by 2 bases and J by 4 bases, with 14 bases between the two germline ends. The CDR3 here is CASSENPGQGYGYTF. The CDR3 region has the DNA TGTGCCAGCAGTGAAAACCCAGGGCAGGGCTATGGCTACACCTTC.

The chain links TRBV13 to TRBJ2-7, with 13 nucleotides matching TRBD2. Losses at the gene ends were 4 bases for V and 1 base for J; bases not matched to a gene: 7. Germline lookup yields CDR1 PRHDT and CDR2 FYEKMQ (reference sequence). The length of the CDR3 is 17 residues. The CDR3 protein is CASSYGLAGARSYEQYF. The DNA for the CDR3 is TGTGCCAGCAGCTACGGACTAGCGGGAGCGAGGTCCTACGAGCAGTACTTC.

CDR3: CASSRWTSGGRANTGELFF. CDR3 DNA: TGCGCCAGCAGCCGCTGGACTAGCGGGGGGCGCGCGAACACCGGGGAGCTGTTTTTT. The V and J genes are TRBV5-1 and TRBJ2-2, with 14 bases that match TRBD2. V shed 4 bases, J shed 0 bases, and the junction held 8 bases outside the gene matches. CDR1 is SGHRS, CDR2 YFSETQ, per germline. The length of the CDR3 is 19 residues.

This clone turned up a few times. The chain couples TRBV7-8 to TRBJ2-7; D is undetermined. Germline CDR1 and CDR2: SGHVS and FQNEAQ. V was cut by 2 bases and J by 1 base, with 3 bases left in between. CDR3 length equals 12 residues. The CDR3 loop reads CASSLQSYEQYF. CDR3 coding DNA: TGTGCCAGCAGCTTACAGTCCTACGAGCAGTACTTC.

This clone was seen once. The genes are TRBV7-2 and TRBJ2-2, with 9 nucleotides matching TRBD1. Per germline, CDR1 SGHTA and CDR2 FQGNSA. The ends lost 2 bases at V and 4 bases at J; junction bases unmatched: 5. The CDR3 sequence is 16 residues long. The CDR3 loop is CASSLTATGGTGELFF. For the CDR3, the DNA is TGTGCCAGCAGCTTAACAGCGACAGGGGGCACCGGGGAGCTGTTTTTT.

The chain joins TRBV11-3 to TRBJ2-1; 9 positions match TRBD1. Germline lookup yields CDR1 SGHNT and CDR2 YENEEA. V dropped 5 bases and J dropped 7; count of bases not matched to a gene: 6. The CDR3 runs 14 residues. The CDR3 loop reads CASSPHRGLNEQFF. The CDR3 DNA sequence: TGTGCCAGCAGCCCCCACAGGGGGCTGAATGAGCAGTTCTTC.

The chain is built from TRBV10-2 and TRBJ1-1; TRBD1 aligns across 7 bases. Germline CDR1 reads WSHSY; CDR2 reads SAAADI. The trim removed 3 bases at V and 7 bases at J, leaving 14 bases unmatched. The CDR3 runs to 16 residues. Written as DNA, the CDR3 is TGCGCCAGCAGTGAAGCCTCTGGGACAGCACGCTTTGAAGCTTTCTTT. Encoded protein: CASSEASGTARFEAFF.